The 27 T cell receptor beta chains below were found in one sample sequenced in a study of shared T cell receptors in the human thymus. TCRdb's copy holds only in-frame clones and misses some; the assay was immunoSEQ multiplex PCR. The sample shows under 850,000 clones, 88% of them seen only once. The same data also went into a second study, on human thymus T cells.

Sequenced input: thymocytes. These receptors all come from a boy in the first two years of life with a congenital heart defect.

This clone was recorded once. This chain connects TRBV13 to TRBJ2-2; D gene unclear. V was cut by 6 bases and J by 4 bases, with 9 bases left in between. Germline lookup yields CDR1 PRHDT and CDR2 FYEKMQ (reference sequence). The CDR3 runs 13 residues. CDR3 loop: CASSSRITGELFF. In DNA, the CDR3 is TGTGCCAGCAGTTCTAGAATCACCGGGGAGCTGTTTTTT.

V gene TRBV19 combines with J gene TRBJ1-5, with 8 bases identical to TRBD1. The length of the CDR3 is 15 residues. Losses at the gene ends were 3 bases for V and 5 bases for J; bases not matched to a gene: 6. From germline, CDR1 is LNHDA and CDR2 SQIVND (reference sequence). DNA for the CDR3: TGTGCCAGTAGTATGGGACAGGTTGTGTATCAGCCCCAGCATTTT. The encoded protein is CASSMGQVVYQPQHF.

The chain employs TRBV27 and TRBJ2-1; 10 bases agree with TRBD2. Germline V gene sequence: CDR1 MNHEY, CDR2 SMNVEV (reference sequence). The CDR3 length is 19 residues. After removal of 2 bases from V and 0 bases from J, the junction contained 10 bases not matched to a gene. CDR3 DNA sequence: TGTGCCAGCAGTTTAATGGTAGCTGGGACTAGCGTCTCCTACAATGAGCAGTTCTTC. Protein sequence: CASSLMVAGTSVSYNEQFF.

J is TRBJ1-5 and V is TRBV28, with D possibly TRBD1 on 6 matching bases. Germline V gives CDR1 MDHEN, CDR2 SYDVKM. V lost 6 bases and J lost 0, with 27 bases in between. CDR3 size: 20 residues. CDR3 sequence: CASRQSTPWTDIYSNQPQHF. The CDR3, as DNA: TGTGCCAGCAGGCAAAGTACCCCTTGGACAGACATTTATAGCAATCAGCCCCAGCATTTT.

This chain connects TRBV9 to TRBJ2-1, with TRBD2 matching over 9 bases. This CDR3 has 15 residues. The V segment lost 4 bases and the J segment 5 bases; nucleotides outside the gene matches: 7. Germline loops: CDR1 SGDLS, CDR2 YYNGEE. The CDR3 nucleotides read TGTGCCAGCAGCCTCAAAGCGGGAGGACACAATGAGCAGTTCTTC. It yields the protein CASSLKAGGHNEQFF.

The rearrangement links TRBV2 to TRBJ2-5; weak D call: TRBD2 (6 bases). Trimming cost V 4 bases and J 5 bases, with 11 bases left between them. CDR1 and CDR2 from the germline V gene are SNHLY and FYNNEI. The CDR3 totals 13 residues. The CDR3 DNA is TGTGCCAGCAGTGGGTCGGGAGCGGAGACCCAGTACTTC. It is translated as CASSGSGAETQYF.

The V and J genes are TRBV27 and TRBJ2-1, with 12 bases identical to TRBD2. With V trimmed by 5 bases and J by 0 bases, 5 bases remained unmatched. Germline CDR1 reads MNHEY; CDR2 reads SMNVEV (reference sequence). CDR3 size: 17 residues. CDR3 residues: CASSLGLAGSSYNEQFF. The CDR3 bases are TGTGCCAGCAGTCTGGGACTAGCGGGTAGCTCCTACAATGAGCAGTTCTTC.

V and J are TRBV4-1 and TRBJ2-7, with 11 bases matching TRBD2. J gave up 4 bases and V 2 bases, and 10 bases lay outside the gene matches. CDR1 is MGHRA, CDR2 YSYEKL, per germline. The CDR3 runs to 17 residues. CDR3 region: CASSQRTSGRGEYEQYF. DNA for the CDR3: TGCGCCAGCAGCCAAAGAACTAGCGGGAGAGGGGAGTACGAGCAGTACTTC.

CDR3 loop: CASTPFPGHSTNEKLFF. The DNA for the CDR3 is TGTGCCAGCACCCCATTCCCGGGACACTCAACTAATGAAAAACTGTTTTTT. This sequence joins TRBV25-1 and TRBJ1-4; possible D gene TRBD1, 6 bases. Germline assignment: CDR1 MGHDK and CDR2 SYGVNS. The CDR3 runs to 17 residues. Trimming stripped 7 bases from V and 0 bases from J, with 18 bases between.

This sequence joins TRBV4-3 and TRBJ2-7; 9 bases agree with TRBD2. This CDR3 comprises 15 residues. CDR1 and CDR2 (germline): LGHNA, YSLEER. V gave up 1 base and J gave up 2 bases; unmatched junction bases: 3. The CDR3 DNA is TGCGCCAGCAGCCAAGGACTAGCGGAGGCCTACGAGCAGTACTTC. Its translation is CASSQGLAEAYEQYF.

As for this clone: Other DNA sequences from this sample encode an identical CDR3 as well. The rearrangement uses TRBV15 and TRBJ2-7; TRBD1 matches 10 bases. This CDR3 is built from 15 residues. After removal of 0 bases from V and 3 bases from J, the junction contained 2 bases not matched to a gene. The germline V gene has CDR1 LNHNV and CDR2 YYDKDF (reference sequence). The CDR3 loop reads CATSRDRDRGYEQYF. The CDR3 coding sequence is TGTGCCACCAGCAGAGATAGGGACAGGGGCTACGAGCAGTACTTC.

V is TRBV27 and J is TRBJ2-7, with 12 positions matching TRBD1. The V and J ends lost 5 bases and 4 bases, in that order; junction bases with no gene match: 18. The germline V gene encodes CDR1 MNHEY and CDR2 SMNVEV (reference sequence). CDR3 length: 19 residues. The CDR3 here is CASSVSPGVGQGARYEQYF. CDR3 coding DNA: TGTGCCAGCAGTGTTTCCCCCGGTGTGGGACAGGGGGCTCGATACGAGCAGTACTTC.

The CDR3 here is CASSQEWGGRSSYNEQFF. Written as DNA, the CDR3 is TGTGCCAGCAGCCAAGAGTGGGGGGGGCGAAGCTCCTACAATGAGCAGTTCTTC. The rearrangement joins TRBV4-2 to TRBJ2-1, with D perhaps TRBD2 (7 bases). The ends were cut back, 0 bases at V and 0 bases at J, with 15 bases in the middle. Germline lookup yields CDR1 LGHNA and CDR2 YNFKEQ. CDR3 length: 18 residues.

The chain employs TRBV11-2 and TRBJ2-7; D may be TRBD2 (6 bases). The CDR3 has 16 residues. V lost 1 base and J 4 bases, leaving 17 bases between the germline ends. Germline loops: CDR1 SGHAT, CDR2 FQNNGV. CDR3 sequence (DNA): TGTGCCAGCAGCTTAGCTGACTGCGGGGAGTCGTACGAGCAGTACTTC. Protein sequence: CASSLADCGESYEQYF.

The gene calls are TRBV5-4 and TRBJ1-2, with 10 nucleotides matching TRBD1. The CDR3 has 14 residues. V lost 4 bases, J lost 4 bases, and 4 bases stayed unmatched. The V gene's germline CDR1 is SGHNT and CDR2 YYREEE (reference sequence). The CDR3 here is CASSPTGGVYGYTF. The CDR3 region has the DNA TGTGCCAGCAGCCCGACAGGGGGCGTCTATGGCTACACCTTC.

Only one count was recorded for this clone. The chain has TRBV4-3 and TRBJ2-5; TRBD2 agrees at 7 bases. The length of the CDR3 is 18 residues. The V gene's germline CDR1 is LGHNA and CDR2 YSLEER. V gave up 0 bases and J gave up 3 bases; unmatched junction bases: 13. This chain's CDR3 is CASSQEVWGGGGEETQYF. For the CDR3, the DNA is TGCGCCAGCAGCCAAGAAGTCTGGGGCGGGGGAGGAGAAGAGACCCAGTACTTC.

This clone occurred once. The J gene is TRBJ2-3, the V gene TRBV27; TRBD2 matches at 7 bases. The V gene's germline CDR1 is MNHEY and CDR2 SMNVEV (reference sequence). This CDR3 contains 16 residues. Trimming at V came to 1 base and at J to 4 bases, leaving 8 bases not matched to a gene. The DNA for the CDR3 is TGTGCCAGCAGTTTATTGGCGGGAGCGTGGGCAGATACGCAGTATTTT. Translation gives CASSLLAGAWADTQYF.

The V call is TRBV30, the J call TRBJ2-7; TRBD2 agrees at 8 bases. The CDR3 spans 19 residues. After removal of 4 bases from V and 0 bases from J, the junction contained 20 bases not matched to a gene. CDR1 and CDR2 from the germline V gene are GTSNPN and SVGIG (reference sequence). This CDR3 reads CAWTPQDNGGRPRSYEQYF. CDR3 sequence (DNA): TGTGCCTGGACCCCCCAAGACAACGGCGGGAGGCCCCGCTCCTACGAGCAGTACTTC.

J is TRBJ2-3 and V is TRBV7-9; the D gene is possibly TRBD1 (5 bases). Germline-derived CDR1 and CDR2 are SEHNR and FQNEAQ (reference sequence). Trimming took 0 bases from V and 0 from J, leaving 13 bases between them. This CDR3 has 17 residues. The CDR3 sequence is CASSLALARGSTDTQYF. In DNA, the CDR3 is TGTGCCAGCAGCTTAGCGTTGGCTAGGGGTAGCACAGATACGCAGTATTTT.

The chain joins TRBV6-1 to TRBJ2-4; 12 bases map to TRBD2. This CDR3 is built from 18 residues. The germline V gene encodes CDR1 MNHNS and CDR2 SASEGT. V lost 1 base to trimming and J lost 3 bases; unmatched junction nucleotides: 7. In DNA form, the CDR3 reads TGTGCCAGCAGTGAAGTCCTAGCGGGAGGGCTCGTCAAAAACATTCAGTACTTC. It specifies CASSEVLAGGLVKNIQYF.

V usage is TRBV7-3 and J usage is TRBJ2-7; 7 bases are a match to TRBD1. CDR1 and CDR2 from the germline V gene are SGHTA and FQGTGA. V trimming: 3 bases; J trimming: 0 bases; junction bases outside the gene matches: 8. The length of the CDR3 is 16 residues. CDR3 bases: TGTGCCAGCAGCTTCTTAAGGGGGCAGCGCTCCTACGAGCAGTACTTC. This gives the protein CASSFLRGQRSYEQYF.

This chain connects TRBV7-8 to TRBJ2-1, with 11 bases lining up with TRBD2. The V segment lost 5 bases and the J segment 4 bases; nucleotides outside the gene matches: 4. CDR1 is SGHVS, CDR2 FQNEAQ, per germline. The CDR3 runs 15 residues. CDR3 loop: CASSLLAGAYNEQFF. Here the CDR3 DNA reads TGTGCCAGCAGCCTACTAGCGGGAGCTTACAATGAGCAGTTCTTC.

In nucleotides, the CDR3 is TGTGCCAGCAGCACCGGGACTAGCGCTTACTCTGGGGCCAACGTCCTGACTTTC. Protein product: CASSTGTSAYSGANVLTF. The V gene is TRBV5-4, the J gene TRBJ2-6, with 10 bases matching TRBD2. In germline, CDR1 is SGHNT, CDR2 YYREEE (reference sequence). V shed 4 bases, J shed 0 bases, and the junction held 7 bases outside the gene matches. The CDR3 is 18 residues long.

The chain is built from TRBV7-9 and TRBJ1-4; D unclear. Germline CDR1 SEHNR, CDR2 FQNEAQ (reference sequence). Trimming cost V 3 bases and J 0 bases, with 20 bases left between them. This CDR3 region has 19 residues. The CDR3 DNA sequence: TGTGCCAGCAGCTTGTTCCCTCCGGGCCGCGGGACAACTAATGAAAAACTGTTTTTT. It yields the protein CASSLFPPGRGTTNEKLFF.

The V gene is TRBV9, the J gene TRBJ2-7; TRBD2 agrees at 8 bases. The germline gives CDR1 SGDLS, CDR2 YYNGEE. The CDR3 spans 13 residues. The V and J ends lost 5 bases and 7 bases, in that order; junction bases with no gene match: 8. The CDR3 DNA reads TGTGCCAGCAGGGCGGGGGGTTCGGGGGAGCAGTACTTC. Translated: CASRAGGSGEQYF.

The V and J genes are TRBV27 and TRBJ2-3, with a tentative D call TRBD1 (5 bases). This CDR3 is built from 16 residues. The germline V and J ends were trimmed by 3 bases and 2 bases, with 15 bases remaining between them. The germline CDR1 and CDR2 sequences are MNHEY and SMNVEV (reference sequence). The CDR3 loop is CASSFLAGKFTDTQYF. The CDR3 coding sequence is TGTGCCAGCAGTTTCCTGGCAGGGAAGTTCACAGATACGCAGTATTTT.

The V and J genes are TRBV20-1 and TRBJ2-5; no definite D call. The closer fit of TRBJ2-7 to the DNA end suggests the J call may be wrong. The CDR3 loop spans 10 amino acids. The germline CDR1 and CDR2 sequences are DFQATT and SNEGSKA (reference sequence). Written as DNA, the CDR3 is TGCAGTGCTTTTCGCGGCGAGCAGTACTTC. Translating it yields CSAFRGEQYF.